This TCR beta chain came from a study of regulatory T cells in long-lasting Graves disease. The overall study: Graves' patients, diagnosed recently, had received antithyroid drugs under 3 months.

Noted time point: newly diagnosed GD, antithyroid drugs for less than 3 months. PBMC RNA served as the TCR library source. For TCR beta, libraries came from iRepertoire HTBI primers and Arm-PCR of CDR3 regions. In TCRdb, the multiplex PCR reads were re-called with MiXCR into one record per CDR3 protein. The sample consists of 450,000 to 500,000 distinct CDR3 sequences, 15% to 20% of them appearing once. V trimming: 2 bases; J trimming: 4 bases; junction bases outside the gene matches: 5. Germline assignment: CDR1 SEHNR and CDR2 FQNEAQ (reference sequence). The CDR3 extends over 17 amino acids. This same sample was also part of a study on T cells in Graves' hyperthyroidism and ophthalmopathy. That paper adds: First-round RT-PCR of the TCR CDR3 relied on the HTBI primer set.

The V and J genes are TRBV7-9 and TRBJ2-1; 13 nucleotides line up with TRBD2. The sequence was collected from a man in his forties with Graves disease. Source: peripheral blood mononuclear cells (PBMCs), taken at new diagnosis, from a patient treated with antithyroid drugs. The CDR3 loop is CASSLQGTSGIYNEQFF. DNA for the CDR3: TGTGCCAGCAGCTTACAGGGGACTAGCGGGATATACAATGAGCAGTTCTTC.